The 25 T cell receptor beta chains listed next were all sequenced from one sample in a study of OX40 agonist ivuxolimab in advanced cancers. Method: immunoSEQ multiplex PCR; TCRdb's copy keeps in-frame clones and lacks some. The sample carries some 74,000 clones, 86% recorded once. Source: CD4+ or CD8+ T cells sorted from blood, taken in a trial of the OX40 agonist ivuxolimab. All receptors derive from an adult with an advanced solid tumor such as melanoma, head and neck, liver or kidney cancer.

This chain connects TRBV11-2 to TRBJ1-1; 7 nucleotides line up with TRBD1. The CDR3 is 12 amino acids. J lost 10 bases, V lost 6 bases, and 8 bases had no gene match. Germline CDR1 and CDR2: SGHAT and FQNNGV. The CDR3 loop is CASSDREGLAFF. CDR3 DNA sequence: TGTGCCAGCAGTGACAGGGAAGGTTTAGCTTTCTTT.

This chain uses TRBV11-2 with TRBJ2-7; tentative D call: TRBD2 (5 bases). This CDR3 has 15 amino acids. Trimming cost V 3 bases and J 8 bases, with 20 bases left between them. In germline, CDR1 is SGHAT, CDR2 FQNNGV. For the CDR3, the DNA is TGTGCCAGCAGCTTCGCCTCGGGGTCCCAGAACCAGCAGTACTTC. As protein: CASSFASGSQNQQYF.

The genes are TRBV6-5 and TRBJ1-3, with no clear D. CDR1 is MNHEY and CDR2 is SVGAGI in the germline V gene. The germline V and J ends were trimmed by 0 bases and 1 base, with 7 bases remaining between them. The CDR3 spans 15 residues. As DNA, the CDR3 is TGTGCCAGCAGTTACTCGAACCCTTCTGGAAACACCATATATTTT. Residues: CASSYSNPSGNTIYF.

This clone has a handful of counts. The junction departs from germline at one end; a sequencing error may be responsible. The rearrangement joins TRBV30 to TRBJ2-3, with TRBD1 matching 9 bases. Germline CDR1 reads GTSNPN; CDR2 reads SVGIG (reference sequence). The CDR3 spans 15 residues. CDR3 loop: CAWGKGGQGTDTQYF. CDR3 DNA: TGTGCCTGGGGAAAAGGGGGACAGGGCACGGATACGCAGTATTTT.

This clone is a singleton in its sample. The chain employs TRBV6-6 and TRBJ2-7; 9 bases are a match to TRBD1. CDR1 is MNHNY and CDR2 is SVGAGI in the germline V gene (reference sequence). This CDR3 spans 15 amino acids. With 3 bases clipped from V and 4 bases from J, the junction kept 7 bases outside the gene matches. The CDR3 DNA is TGTGCCAGCAGTTATTTGGGACAGGGATTATACGAGCAGTACTTC. Translation gives CASSYLGQGLYEQYF.

This rearrangement joins TRBV19 to TRBJ1-5, with 9 nucleotides matching TRBD1. V dropped 7 bases and J dropped 7; count of bases not matched to a gene: 8. CDR1 LNHDA and CDR2 SQIVND come from the germline V gene (reference sequence). This CDR3 is built from 14 residues. DNA of the CDR3: TGTGCCAGTACCCGCCCGGACAGGGGACAGCCCCAGCATTTT. Its protein is CASTRPDRGQPQHF.

Of note for this clone: One end of the junction does not line up with germline, which may come from a read error. The V call is TRBV7-7, the J call TRBJ2-7; D call uncertain. The CDR3 totals 15 residues. The germline V gene has CDR1 SSHAT and CDR2 FNYEAQ (reference sequence). CDR3 in amino acids: CASSLGPAGPYEQYF. DNA for the CDR3: TGTGCTAGCAGCTTAGGCCCTGCTGGCCCCTACGAGCAGTACTTC.

The chain joins TRBV7-2 to TRBJ1-5; D ambiguous. With 5 bases removed from V and 2 bases from J, the gap between germline ends came to 10 bases. Germline CDR1 SGHTA, CDR2 FQGNSA. The CDR3 covers 14 residues. CDR3 loop: CASSRLAGNQPQHF. The CDR3 bases are TGTGCCAGCAGCCGACTAGCGGGCAATCAGCCCCAGCATTTT.

The gene calls are TRBV7-9 and TRBJ2-6; D call uncertain. This CDR3 has 16 amino acids. V was pared by 5 bases and J by 0 bases, with 11 bases between. Germline V CDR1 and CDR2: SEHNR, FQNEAQ (reference sequence). The DNA of the CDR3 is TGTGCCAGCAGCCTCCTTTATCTCTCTGGGGCCAACGTCCTGACTTTC. It yields the protein CASSLLYLSGANVLTF.

The J gene is TRBJ2-5, the V gene TRBV9, with D possibly matching TRBD2 (6 bases). The length of the CDR3 is 13 residues. Deletions cut 4 bases from V and 5 bases from J, with 12 bases between. Germline V gene sequence: CDR1 SGDLS, CDR2 YYNGEE. CDR3 sequence reads: CASSSGVSETQYF. DNA for the CDR3: TGTGCCAGCAGCTCGGGGGTATCGGAGACCCAGTACTTC.

J is TRBJ1-3 and V is TRBV7-2; perhaps TRBD1 as D (6 bases). The germline CDR1 and CDR2 sequences are SGHTA and FQGNSA. The CDR3 runs 16 residues. Trimming took off 4 bases at V and 0 bases at J, with 13 bases between the two ends. CDR3 region: CASSYLQGRSGNTIYF. CDR3 DNA: TGTGCCAGCAGCTACTTACAGGGCCGCTCTGGAAACACCATATATTTT.

This chain joins TRBV11-2 and TRBJ1-4; D gene uncertain. The germline gives CDR1 SGHAT, CDR2 FQNNGV. CDR3 length: 15 amino acids. V lost 1 base and J lost 0, with 6 bases in between. For the CDR3, the DNA is TGTGCCAGCAGCTTAGCGGGGTCAACTAATGAAAAACTGTTTTTT. Its translation: CASSLAGSTNEKLFF.

The genes are TRBV19 and TRBJ2-7; D possibly corresponds to TRBD1 (6 bases). CDR3 length: 16 amino acids. The V and J ends lost 3 bases and 0 bases respectively, with 15 bases between them. Germline CDR1 is LNHDA and CDR2 is SQIVND (reference sequence). CDR3 in amino acids: CASSIRQESSSYEQYF. The CDR3 region has the DNA TGTGCCAGTAGTATTAGACAGGAATCGAGCTCCTACGAGCAGTACTTC.

This sequence joins TRBV7-9 and TRBJ1-4; a weak D match, TRBD1 (5 bases). The CDR3 loop spans 16 amino acids. Trimming cost V 2 bases and J 8 bases, with 18 bases left between them. Germline V CDR1 and CDR2: SEHNR, FQNEAQ (reference sequence). CDR3: CASSLWSGSVGEKLFF. CDR3 sequence (DNA): TGTGCCAGCAGCTTATGGTCAGGGAGCGTTGGCGAAAAACTGTTTTTT.

The V and J genes are TRBV6-5 and TRBJ1-5, with TRBD1 as a possible D gene (5 bases). The CDR3 covers 13 residues. Germline V lookup: CDR1 MNHEY, CDR2 SVGAGI. V lost 5 bases to trimming and J lost 5 bases, with 10 bases between them. The CDR3 reads CASSERGDQPQHF. CDR3 bases: TGTGCCAGCAGTGAACGGGGGGATCAGCCCCAGCATTTT.

The genes are TRBV6-5 and TRBJ1-2, with D tentatively TRBD1 (6 bases). Germline CDR1 reads MNHEY; CDR2 reads SVGAGI. This CDR3 spans 14 amino acids. Deletions cut 5 bases from V and 8 bases from J, with 18 bases between. The chain's CDR3 is CASSPQGGVRGYTF. The CDR3 DNA follows: TGTGCCAGCAGTCCTCAAGGGGGGGTTCGGGGCTACACCTTC.

This clone was seen a few times. CDR3: CASSYAAYGDYGYTF. CDR3 DNA sequence: TGTGCCAGCAGTTACGCGGCCTATGGGGACTATGGCTACACCTTC. The chain uses TRBV6-6 and TRBJ1-2, with unresolved D. The CDR3 runs 15 residues. Trimming left V 2 bases short and J 3 bases short, with 13 bases between. Looked up from germline, CDR1 is MNHNY and CDR2 is SVGAGI (reference sequence).

This chain connects TRBV4-2 to TRBJ2-5, with D possibly matching TRBD1 (6 bases). The CDR3 is 17 residues long. The V gene's germline CDR1 is LGHNA and CDR2 YNFKEQ. Between the trimmed V and J ends, which lost 2 bases and 4 bases, there was a span of 20 bases. CDR3 amino acids: CASSQFNTQGKIETQYF. The CDR3 nucleotides read TGTGCCAGCAGCCAATTTAATACGCAGGGGAAAATAGAGACCCAGTACTTC.

J is TRBJ1-5 and V is TRBV6-6; tentatively, D is TRBD1 (5 bases). Germline V gives CDR1 MNHNY, CDR2 SVGAGI (reference sequence). CDR3 length equals 14 residues. The V end was cut by 2 bases, the J end by 7 bases, with 12 bases between. The CDR3 loop is CASSYGGVGQPQHF. CDR3 in DNA: TGTGCCAGCAGTTACGGGGGAGTGGGACAGCCCCAGCATTTT.

The rearrangement joins TRBV6-6 to TRBJ1-5; 10 bases agree with TRBD1. The CDR3 is made up of 15 amino acids. The germline V gene encodes CDR1 MNHNY and CDR2 SVGAGI (reference sequence). Germline trimming cut 7 bases from V and 4 bases from J; bases unmatched to any gene: 7. The CDR3 loop is CASTPGQGSNQPQHF. Here the CDR3 DNA reads TGTGCCAGCACACCGGGACAGGGGAGTAATCAGCCCCAGCATTTT.

This clone was observed a handful of times. The CDR3 loop is CASSERQGLAKNIQYF. CDR3 DNA: TGTGCCAGCAGTGAACGACAGGGGCTAGCCAAAAACATTCAGTACTTC. The rearrangement uses TRBV6-1 and TRBJ2-4; 8 bases fit TRBD1. CDR1 is MNHNS and CDR2 is SASEGT in the germline V gene. V was pared by 2 bases and J by 0 bases, with 3 bases of the junction left unmatched. This CDR3 is built from 16 residues.

This rearrangement joins TRBV7-9 to TRBJ2-1; D is perhaps TRBD2 (6 bases). This CDR3 comprises 17 residues. The germline CDR1 and CDR2 sequences are SEHNR and FQNEAQ (reference sequence). V lost 3 bases, J lost 1 base, and 16 bases lay in between. CDR3 DNA: TGTGCCAGCAGCTTTCGACTAACCGGGAGTTCCTACAATGAGCAGTTCTTC. Its protein is CASSFRLTGSSYNEQFF. The full variable domain, in which reference TRBV7-9 and TRBJ2-1 provide the parts outside the CDR3, is DTGVSQNPRHKITKRGQNVTFRCDPISEHNRLYWYRQTLGQGPEFLTYFQNEAQLEKSRLLSDRFSAERPKGSFSTLEIQRTEQGDSAMYLCASSFRLTGSSYNEQFFGPGTRLTVL.

This clone was counted between two and nine times. CDR3 in DNA: TGTGCCAGCAGCAAAGAGTATATAGCTGGTAACTATACGCAGTATTTT. As protein: CASSKEYIAGNYTQYF. The chain combines TRBV21-1 with TRBJ2-3; the D call in the table, TRBD2, was not verified against the DNA. TRBV21-1 represents a pseudogene. The CDR3 covers 16 residues.

CDR3 bases: TGTGCCAGCAGCTCCGCGGGGGGGGTCTCACCCCTCCACTTT. The encoded protein is CASSSAGGVSPLHF. V is TRBV5-6 and J is TRBJ1-6; D may be TRBD1 (5 bases). The CDR3 contains 14 residues. CDR1 and CDR2 (germline): SGHDT, YYEEEE. Trimming left V 3 bases short and J 10 bases short, with 14 bases between. The complete variable domain, with remaining parts taken from reference TRBV5-6 and TRBJ1-6, reads DAGVTQSPTHLIKTRGQQVTLRCSPKSGHDTVSWYQQALGQGPQFIFQYYEEEERQRGNFPDRFSGHQFPNYSSELNVNALLLGDSALYLCASSSAGGVSPLHFGNGTRLTVT.

This chain connects TRBV5-6 to TRBJ1-1, with a tentative D call TRBD1 (5 bases). This CDR3 has 17 amino acids. Germline V gives CDR1 SGHDT, CDR2 YYEEEE. Trimming shortened V by 2 bases and J by 5 bases, and 22 bases separated the two germline ends. The DNA of the CDR3 is TGTGCCAGCAGCTTTCCTCCAGGATCGGGGGATAGGACTGAAGCTTTCTTT. Translation gives CASSFPPGSGDRTEAFF.